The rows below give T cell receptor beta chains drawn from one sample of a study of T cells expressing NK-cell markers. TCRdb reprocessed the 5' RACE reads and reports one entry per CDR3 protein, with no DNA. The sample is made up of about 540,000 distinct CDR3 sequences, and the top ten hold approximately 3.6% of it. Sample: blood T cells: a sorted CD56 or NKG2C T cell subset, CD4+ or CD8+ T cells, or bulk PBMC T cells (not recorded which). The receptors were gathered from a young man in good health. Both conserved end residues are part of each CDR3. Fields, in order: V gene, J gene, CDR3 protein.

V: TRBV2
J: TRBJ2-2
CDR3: CASKVAGETTGELFF

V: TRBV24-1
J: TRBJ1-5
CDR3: CATSDHRASNQPQHF

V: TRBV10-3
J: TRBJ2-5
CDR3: CAITKGQGQETQYF

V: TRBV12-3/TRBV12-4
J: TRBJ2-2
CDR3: CASSLGIGGDETGELFF

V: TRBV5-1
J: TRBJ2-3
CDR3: CASSYTRDHTSTDTQYF

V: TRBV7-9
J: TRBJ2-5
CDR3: CASRLAGNQETQYF

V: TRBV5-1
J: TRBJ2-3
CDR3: CASSLNGPDTQYF

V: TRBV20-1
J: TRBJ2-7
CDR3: CSATVGPSPPEQYF

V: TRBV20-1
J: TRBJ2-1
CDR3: CSASSSGRYNEQFF

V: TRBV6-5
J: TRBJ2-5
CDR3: CASTRAETQYF

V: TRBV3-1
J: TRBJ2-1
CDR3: CASSRAAGKNEQFF

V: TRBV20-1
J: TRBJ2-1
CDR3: CSAFWDRGREQFF

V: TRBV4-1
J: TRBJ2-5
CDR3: CASSQDGKGVGETQYF

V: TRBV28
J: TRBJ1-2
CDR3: CASSFRGGANYGYTF

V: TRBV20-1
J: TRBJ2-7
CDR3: CSAGGPPYEQYF

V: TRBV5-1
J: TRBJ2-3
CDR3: CASSLAFIKQYF

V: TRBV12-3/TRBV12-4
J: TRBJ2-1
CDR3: CASSLWAAGPHEQFF

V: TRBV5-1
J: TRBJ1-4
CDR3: CASSLAGQSGLFF

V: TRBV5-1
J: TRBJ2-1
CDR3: CASSAILAGGPRGEQFF

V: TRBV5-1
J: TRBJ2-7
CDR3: CASSLTGTGFAYEQYF

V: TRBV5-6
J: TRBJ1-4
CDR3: CASSLSGMTAKLFF

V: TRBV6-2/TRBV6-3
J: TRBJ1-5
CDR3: CASSTGTGSQPQHF

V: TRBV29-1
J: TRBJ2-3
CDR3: CSVGVADTQYF

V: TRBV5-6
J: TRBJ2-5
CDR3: CASSLARREDETQYF

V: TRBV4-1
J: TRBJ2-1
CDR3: CASSPLGGRQFF

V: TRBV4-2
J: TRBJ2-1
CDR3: CASSQDRSNAYNEQFF

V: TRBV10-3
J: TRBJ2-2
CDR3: CAPRPPSGNTGELFF

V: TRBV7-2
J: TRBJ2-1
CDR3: CASSISGRLNNEQFF

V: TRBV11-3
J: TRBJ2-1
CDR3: CASSLAPGVGNEQFF

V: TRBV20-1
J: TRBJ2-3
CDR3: CSARDLHIEGVTDTQYF

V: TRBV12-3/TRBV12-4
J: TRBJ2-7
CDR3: CASSLHGQAYEQYF

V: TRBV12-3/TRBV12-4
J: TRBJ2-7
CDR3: CASSFVADFPGEQYF

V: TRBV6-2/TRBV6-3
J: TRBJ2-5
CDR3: CASSYSAGAQYF

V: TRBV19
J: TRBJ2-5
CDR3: CASTESGTGDQETQYF

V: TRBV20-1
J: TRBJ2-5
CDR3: CSAPGTPGRWVETQYF

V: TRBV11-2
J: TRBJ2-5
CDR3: CASSIGVQETQYF

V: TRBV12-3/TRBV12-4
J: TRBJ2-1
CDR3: CASSLGPLAGERDEQFF

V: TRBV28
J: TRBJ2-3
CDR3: CASSTGSPDTQYF

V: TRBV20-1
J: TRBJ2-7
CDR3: CSAKPSLAGGYEQYF

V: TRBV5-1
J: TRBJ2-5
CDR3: CASSQPRQDKYQETQYF

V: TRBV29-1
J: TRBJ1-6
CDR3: CSVLEGMNSPLHF

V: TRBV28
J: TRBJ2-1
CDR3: CASSLWGLKSGHEQFF

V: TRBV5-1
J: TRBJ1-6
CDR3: CASSLDFRDSYNSPLHF

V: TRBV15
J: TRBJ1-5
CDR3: CATSGGQYFNQPQHF

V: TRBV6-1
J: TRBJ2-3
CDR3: CASRDYREWGDTQYF

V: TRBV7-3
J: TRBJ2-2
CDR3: CASSLNGRDTGELFF

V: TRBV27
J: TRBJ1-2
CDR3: CASSRGQGYYGYTF

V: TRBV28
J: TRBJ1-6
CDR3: CASSQPRTGDSPLHF

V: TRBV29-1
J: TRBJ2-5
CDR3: CSVEGGGLETQYF

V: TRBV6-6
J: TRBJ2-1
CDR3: CAVSVQGEQFF

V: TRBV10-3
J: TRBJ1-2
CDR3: CAISEGEVQDGYTF

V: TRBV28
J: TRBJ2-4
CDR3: CASSFPVPFRDRGVNDKNIQYF

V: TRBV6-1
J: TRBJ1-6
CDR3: CASSKRREWESPLHF

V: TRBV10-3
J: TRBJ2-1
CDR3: CAISDPRQEHYNEQFF

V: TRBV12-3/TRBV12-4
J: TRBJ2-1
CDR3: CASSGGPLQFF

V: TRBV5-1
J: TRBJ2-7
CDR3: CASSPGGTPPYEQYF

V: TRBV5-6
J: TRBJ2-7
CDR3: CASSLVGFASYF

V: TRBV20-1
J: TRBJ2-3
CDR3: CSARPWGSGSPDTQYF

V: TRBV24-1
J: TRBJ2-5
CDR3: CATSGIKGTSGQETQYF